This T cell receptor beta chain comes out of a study of a mutant IDH1 vaccine in newly diagnosed glioma. Study in general: Beforehand, treatment had been radiotherapy, temozolomide, or both; the majority received both.

This sample's time point: baseline, week 1 (first vaccination visit). The treatment: pre-vaccination baseline after standard-of-care therapy. TCRdb's table, derived via immunoSEQ multiplex PCR, lists solely in-frame clones and lacks some. The repertoire includes 25,000 to 35,000 clones, approximately 90% of them detected once, and 4% to 5.5% sits in the top ten. In its sample, this clone was seen a few times. V was trimmed by 5 bases and J by 2 bases, leaving 15 bases between them. Germline assignment: CDR1 MDHEN and CDR2 SYDVKM. The CDR3 is 15 amino acids. The sample consisted of PBMCs, taken from a glioma patient treated with radiotherapy, temozolomide or both. V and J are TRBV28 and TRBJ1-2, with unresolved D. This receptor was taken from a woman in her thirties or forties with glioma. The CDR3 coding sequence is TGTGCCAGCAGTCCGCCCCGGACGGCCAACTATGGCTACACCTTC. Amino acid sequence: CASSPPRTANYGYTF.